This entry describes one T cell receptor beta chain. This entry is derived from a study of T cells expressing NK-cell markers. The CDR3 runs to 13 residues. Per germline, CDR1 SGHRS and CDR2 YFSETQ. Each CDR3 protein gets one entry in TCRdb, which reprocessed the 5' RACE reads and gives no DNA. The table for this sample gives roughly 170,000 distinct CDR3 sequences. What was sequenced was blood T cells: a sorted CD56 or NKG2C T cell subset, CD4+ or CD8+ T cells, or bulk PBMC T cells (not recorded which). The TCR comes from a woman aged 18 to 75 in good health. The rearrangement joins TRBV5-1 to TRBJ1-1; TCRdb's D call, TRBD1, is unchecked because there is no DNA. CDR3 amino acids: CASRGTTNTEAFF.